This T cell receptor beta chain was obtained from a study of human T cells and chemical hapten exposure. Study in general: Chiefly women, the patients showed alopecia areata, totalis or universalis.

This clonotype was observed at least ten times. The antigen is undetermined. The sample's time point: patch test 2, 6 weeks after DPC sensitization. This sample's treatment: therapeutic diphenylcyclopropenone sensitization with weekly scalp DPC. Trimming left V 1 base short and J 1 base short, with 8 bases between. The CDR3 runs to 14 residues. Germline V gene lookup returns CDR1 SGHAT and CDR2 FQNNGV. From the RACE reads, TCRdb called clonotypes with MiXCR, one entry per CDR3 protein. The sample records approximately 120,000 distinct CDR3 sequences, more than 7% being singletons. General study findings and limits: Compared with pre-sensitization or healthy control sets, expanded TCRs clustered more.

The TCR comes from a woman between 40 and 55 years old with alopecia areata. Some clones in this sample may be carry-over from other donors' samples. The V call is TRBV11-2, the J call TRBJ2-7; D unresolved. The material sequenced was whole blood, taken in connection with sensitization to the hapten diphenylcyclopropenone (DPC). The CDR3 spells CASSLGPQSYEQYF. As DNA, the CDR3 is TGTGCCAGCAGCTTAGGTCCCCAGTCCTACGAGCAGTACTTC.